Below are 8 T cell receptor beta chains sequenced from a single sample in a study of T cell clonality in common variable immunodeficiency. Study-level points and caveats: Common variable immunodeficiency TCR beta sequences reportedly had fewer deletions and N-nucleotide insertions.

These receptors have no identified antigens. TCRdb's table, derived via immunoSEQ multiplex PCR, lists solely in-frame clones and lacks some. Listed for the sample are around 33,000 clones, none seen a single time. Sequencing was performed on peripheral blood mononuclear cells. The receptors come from a human donor with common variable immunodeficiency.

This clone was detected ten times or more. The sequenced fragment ends 3 residues before the CDR3 boundary, so the rest is inferred from the germline J gene. V and J are TRBV19 and TRBJ2-7; 9 positions match TRBD1. The germline CDR1 and CDR2 sequences are LNHDA and SQIVND (reference sequence). The CDR3 has 15 amino acids. V trimming: 4 bases; J trimming: 2 bases; junction bases outside the gene matches: 6. Partial CDR3 DNA: TGTGCCAGTAGTACCCTGAGGGACAGGGCCTACGAG. This codes for CASSTLRDRAYE. The entire CDR3 sequence reads CASSTLRDRAYEQYF.

This clone has at least ten counts. The CDR3 protein is CSVDLGTLSTDTQYF. CDR3 bases read: TGCAGCGTTGATTTGGGGACACTAAGCACAGATACG. The V gene is TRBV29-1, the J gene TRBJ2-3; maybe TRBD1 (6 bases). The read finishes 3 residues shy of the CDR3 end, and the germline J gene is used to complete it. The germline gives CDR1 SQVTM, CDR2 ANQGSEA. With 3 bases removed from V and 0 bases from J, the gap between germline ends came to 13 bases. This CDR3 region has 15 residues.

The table lists this clone with a few counts. The CDR3 loop reads CASSGLSGAETQYF. CDR3 DNA, as far as it was read: TGTGCCAGCAGTGGACTGAGTGGTGCAGAGACC. V usage is TRBV6-1 and J usage is TRBJ2-5; D call uncertain. The sequence runs out 3 residues before the end of the CDR3; the remainder is reconstructed from the germline J gene. The CDR3 sequence is 14 residues long. The V gene lost 4 bases and the J gene lost 4 bases, with 13 bases spanning the gap. Germline V lookup: CDR1 MNHNS, CDR2 SASEGT.

A word on this clone: The read ends 3 residues shy of where the CDR3 ends; the end is completed using the germline J gene. The J gene is TRBJ2-1, the V gene TRBV2, with 9 bases fitting TRBD2. The CDR3 is 15 amino acids. Germline CDR1 and CDR2: SNHLY and FYNNEI. J lost 2 bases, V lost 5 bases, and 4 bases had no gene match. The CDR3 bases that were read are TGTGCCAGCAGTCTACTAGCGGGCGCCTACAATGAG. Residues: CASSLLAGAYNE. The entire CDR3 reads CASSLLAGAYNEQFF.

This clone occurred many times. The CDR3 is CSAHEGAMNTEAFF. Partial CDR3 DNA: TGCAGTGCCCACGAAGGGGCGATGAACACTGAA. The V call is TRBV20-1, the J call TRBJ1-1; D is possibly TRBD1 (5 bases). The read ends 3 residues before the CDR3 terminus; that terminus is restored from the germline J gene. The CDR3 runs to 14 residues. Germline V gene lookup returns CDR1 DFQATT and CDR2 SNEGSKA (reference sequence). Trimming cost V 6 bases and J 0 bases, with 14 bases left between them.

CDR3 bases read: TGTGCCAGCAGCTTAGCGGGAGCTCCGTCCAAAAACATT. It yields the protein CASSLAGAPSKNI. The full CDR3 protein reads CASSLAGAPSKNIQYF. The chain uses TRBV7-3 and TRBJ2-4, with 7 bases that match TRBD2. The read stops 3 residues short of the end of the CDR3; the missing end is completed from the germline J gene. V dropped 2 bases and J dropped 2; count of bases not matched to a gene: 6. The germline gives CDR1 SGHTA, CDR2 FQGTGA. This CDR3 has 16 amino acids.

This clone was seen repeatedly, ten times or more. The DNA ends 3 residues before the CDR3 does, and the rest of the CDR3 is filled in from the germline J gene. The rearrangement joins TRBV30 to TRBJ2-1, with 12 positions matching TRBD2. The V and J ends lost 4 bases and 9 bases, in that order; junction bases with no gene match: 7. The CDR3 is made up of 14 amino acids. Germline CDR1 reads GTSNPN; CDR2 reads SVGIG (reference sequence). Here the CDR3 reads CAWTLAGGSIEQFF. The sequenced part of the CDR3 DNA is TGTGCCTGGACGCTAGCGGGAGGGTCCATTGAG.

This clone was recorded at least ten times. The CDR3 end lies 3 residues beyond the end of the read and is filled in from the germline J gene. V usage is TRBV28 and J usage is TRBJ2-7; TRBD1 agrees at 7 bases. The CDR3 totals 15 residues. V lost 5 bases and J lost 3; bases outside the gene matches: 10. Germline V CDR1 and CDR2: MDHEN, SYDVKM. The sequenced CDR3 bases are TGTGCCAGCAGTCCGCCGGGGACAGCCGTCTACGAG. Amino acids: CASSPPGTAVYE. The full CDR3 is CASSPPGTAVYEQYF.